These 5 T cell receptor beta chains were all obtained from the same sample, sequenced in a study of response to subunit inactivated influenza vaccine. TCRdb called the RT-PCR reads again in MiXCR, with one record for every CDR3 protein. The repertoire holds approximately 250,000 distinct CDR3 sequences, with 9.5% to 15% as singletons. This material consisted of non-naive T cells sorted from PBMCs, taken 14 to 15 days before vaccination. These receptors came from a middle-aged man who received an inactivated influenza vaccine.

The chain combines TRBV15 with TRBJ1-3, with 7 bases fitting TRBD1. V shed 5 bases and J 0 bases; nucleotides not matched to a gene: 4. The CDR3 length is 15 residues. The germline gives CDR1 LNHNV, CDR2 YYDKDF (reference sequence). CDR3 region: CATSEGAISGNTIYF. The DNA for the CDR3 is TGTGCCACCAGCGAGGGGGCCATCTCTGGAAACACCATATATTTT.

In its sample, this clonotype was seen a few times. The chain links TRBV3-1 to TRBJ1-2; maybe TRBD1 (5 bases). Trimming removed 6 bases at V and 5 bases at J, with 16 bases between. Germline lookup yields CDR1 LGHDT and CDR2 YNNKEL (reference sequence). The CDR3 sequence is 14 residues long. CDR3 in DNA: TGTGCCAGCAGTCCGGGGGGAAAGGGTTATGGCTACACCTTC. Protein sequence: CASSPGGKGYGYTF.

CDR3 DNA: TGTGCCAGCAGCTCGCCCGAGAGTCTACGAGAGACCCAGTACTTC. It translates to CASSSPESLRETQYF. The rearrangement uses TRBV7-9 and TRBJ2-5; D ambiguous. The CDR3 length is 15 residues. Germline lookup yields CDR1 SEHNR and CDR2 FQNEAQ (reference sequence). The V end lost 4 bases, the J end lost 4 bases, and 16 bases lay between the germline ends.

V and J are TRBV5-4 and TRBJ1-1; TRBD1 is a possible D gene (6 bases). Germline CDR1 is SGHNT and CDR2 is YYREEE (reference sequence). V dropped 4 bases and J dropped 2 bases, with 9 bases sitting between them. The CDR3 consists of 13 residues. CDR3 nucleotide sequence: TGTGCCAGCAGCGTGACAGGAAACACTGAAGCTTTCTTT. Translating gives CASSVTGNTEAFF.

At least ten counts were recorded for this clonotype. The chain is built from TRBV6-2 or TRBV6-3 and TRBJ2-6; no clear D. Germline V CDR1 and CDR2: MNHEY, SVGEGT. Deletions cut 3 bases from V and 1 base from J, with 10 bases between. This CDR3 is 16 amino acids long. The chain's CDR3 is CASSYLLGSGANVLTF. The CDR3, as DNA: TGTGCCAGCAGTTATCTGTTGGGGTCTGGGGCCAACGTCCTGACTTTC.